Shown below are 26 T cell receptor beta chains from a single sample sequenced in a study of blood T cell repertoires in COVID-19. The table came from immunoSEQ multiplex PCR; TCRdb's copy has only in-frame clones and leaves some out. The sample consists of tens of thousands of clones, approximately 78% of them appearing once. The specimen sequenced was peripheral blood. All receptors come from a woman older than 75 with acute or convalescent COVID-19.

This chain connects TRBV6-1 to TRBJ1-1; 7 bases fit TRBD1. The V and J ends lost 1 base and 10 bases, in that order; junction bases with no gene match: 12. The length of the CDR3 is 15 residues. Germline CDR1 and CDR2: MNHNS and SASEGT. As DNA, the CDR3 is TGTGCCAGCAGTGAAGGGACAGGTACCGGGAAGGGAGCTTTCTTT. It codes for CASSEGTGTGKGAFF.

This chain connects TRBV5-4 to TRBJ2-7; 9 bases line up with TRBD2. The CDR3 sequence is 15 residues long. Trimming removed 0 bases from V and 6 bases from J; junction bases left unmatched: 7. CDR1 is SGHNT and CDR2 is YYREEE in the germline V gene (reference sequence). CDR3 sequence (DNA): TGTGCCAGCAGCTTGGATGGCGGGAGGGCCATCGAGCAGTACTTC. This gives the protein CASSLDGGRAIEQYF.

The chain has TRBV29-1 and TRBJ2-5, with D possibly being TRBD2 (6 bases). This CDR3 is 16 amino acids long. Germline V gene sequence: CDR1 SQVTM, CDR2 ANQGSEA. Trimming took off 6 bases at V and 0 bases at J, with 20 bases between the two ends. The CDR3 protein is CSVVQRRGINQETQYF. The CDR3 DNA reads as TGCAGCGTGGTCCAGAGACGCGGGATTAACCAAGAGACCCAGTACTTC.

In this sample, this clone turned up once. V and J are TRBV5-1 and TRBJ1-6; D is undetermined. The CDR3 runs 15 residues. Germline V gene lookup returns CDR1 SGHRS and CDR2 YFSETQ. The ends were cut back, 4 bases at V and 0 bases at J, with 8 bases in the middle. The CDR3: CASSEASSYNSPLHF. In DNA form, the CDR3 reads TGCGCCAGCAGCGAGGCCAGCTCCTATAATTCACCCCTCCACTTT.

This chain connects TRBV29-1 to TRBJ1-1; 7 nucleotides match TRBD1. Germline V gene lookup returns CDR1 SQVTM and CDR2 ANQGSEA. This CDR3 comprises 13 residues. The ends lost 7 bases at V and 7 bases at J; junction bases unmatched: 12. The CDR3 DNA is TGCAGCGCCGACAGGGCGCAACCCGGTGAAGCTTTCTTT. It yields the protein CSADRAQPGEAFF.

The CDR3 here is CASGLAGLRGGSYGSNQPQHF. The CDR3 DNA reads as TGTGCTAGTGGTTTGGCCGGTCTTAGGGGAGGTTCATACGGGAGCAATCAGCCCCAGCATTTT. The V call is TRBV12-5, the J call TRBJ1-5, with a weak D call TRBD1 (5 bases). Germline V CDR1 and CDR2: LGHNT, FRNRAP. V lost 1 base to trimming and J lost 1 base, with 26 bases between them. The CDR3 has 21 amino acids.

This clone showed up just a few times. The chain uses TRBV12-3 or TRBV12-4 and TRBJ1-6; 8 bases agree with TRBD1. The CDR3 runs 13 residues. Unmatched junction bases numbered 3, after V lost 5 bases and J lost 9 bases. CDR3 in amino acids: CASSGQGSSPLHF. In nucleotides, the CDR3 is TGTGCCAGCAGTGGACAGGGATCTTCACCCCTCCACTTT.

This clone was detected only once. This sequence joins TRBV28 and TRBJ2-7; 12 bases line up with TRBD1. The CDR3 length is 19 residues. CDR1 and CDR2 from the germline V gene are MDHEN and SYDVKM. With V trimmed by 3 bases and J by 2 bases, 14 bases remained unmatched. The CDR3 coding sequence is TGTGCCAGCAGTTTCCTCCGCGGGACAGGGGGCGGATTTCCCTACGAGCAGTACTTC. The encoded protein is CASSFLRGTGGGFPYEQYF. The whole variable domain, filled in from reference TRBV28 and TRBJ2-7, reads DVKVTQSSRYLVKRTGEKVFLECVQDMDHENMFWYRQDPGLGLRLIYFSYDVKMKEKGDIPEGYSVSREKKERFSLILESASTNQTSMYLCASSFLRGTGGGFPYEQYFGPGTRLTVT.

The chain has TRBV30 and TRBJ2-6, with D hard to call. Germline loops: CDR1 GTSNPN, CDR2 SVGIG (reference sequence). The CDR3 length is 13 residues. Trimming took 5 bases from V and 3 from J, leaving 8 bases between them. CDR3 region: CAWLQDGANVLTF. The CDR3 DNA reads as TGTGCCTGGCTTCAGGATGGGGCCAACGTCCTGACTTTC. The full variable domain, in which reference TRBV30 and TRBJ2-6 provide the parts outside the CDR3, is SQTIHQWPATLVQPVGSPLSLECTVEGTSNPNLYWYRQAAGRGLQLLFYSVGIGQISSEVPQNLSASRPQDRQFILSSKKLLLSDSGFYLCAWLQDGANVLTFGAGSRLTVL.

For the CDR3, the DNA is TGTGCCAGCAGCGTAGGCGGGAGGGCCCAAGAGACCCAGTACTTC. As protein: CASSVGGRAQETQYF. The rearrangement links TRBV9 to TRBJ2-5; 9 bases agree with TRBD2. This CDR3 is 15 amino acids long. The germline V gene encodes CDR1 SGDLS and CDR2 YYNGEE. Trimming removed 0 bases from V and 1 base from J; junction bases left unmatched: 1.

This clone was seen only a few times. The CDR3 is CASSRTGVAYNEQFF. Written as DNA, the CDR3 is TGCGCCAGCAGCAGGACAGGGGTGGCCTACAATGAGCAGTTCTTC. The chain combines TRBV5-1 with TRBJ2-1; 9 nucleotides line up with TRBD1. Trimming cost V 4 bases and J 2 bases; bases outside gene matches: 4. The CDR3 has 15 amino acids. Germline V gene data show CDR1 as SGHRS and CDR2 as YFSETQ.

The V gene is TRBV5-1, the J gene TRBJ2-7; TRBD1 agrees at 11 bases. The CDR3 loop spans 14 amino acids. Per the germline V gene, CDR1 is SGHRS and CDR2 is YFSETQ. J was trimmed by 7 bases and V by 3 bases; bases with no gene match: 6. Written as DNA, the CDR3 is TGCGCCAGCAGCTCCGGGACAGGGGGGAATGAGCAGTACTTC. It encodes CASSSGTGGNEQYF.

This chain uses TRBV5-4 with TRBJ2-5; D not certain. Germline CDR1 and CDR2: SGHNT and YYREEE (reference sequence). The CDR3 length is 15 residues. V lost 0 bases to trimming and J lost 1 base, with 10 bases between them. CDR3 DNA: TGTGCCAGCAGCTTGGGTTTGTCCGTCCAAGAGACCCAGTACTTC. It is translated as CASSLGLSVQETQYF. Filled out from reference TRBV5-4 and TRBJ2-5, the complete variable domain reads ETGVTQSPTHLIKTRGQQVTLRCSSQSGHNTVSWYQQALGQGPQFIFQYYREEENGRGNFPPRFSGLQFPNYSSELNVNALELDDSALYLCASSLGLSVQETQYFGPGTRLLVL.

The chain couples TRBV19 to TRBJ2-1, with no clear D. Between the trimmed V and J ends, which lost 5 bases and 6 bases, there was a span of 20 bases. The V gene's germline CDR1 is LNHDA and CDR2 SQIVND (reference sequence). The CDR3 extends over 16 amino acids. CDR3 sequence (DNA): TGTGCCAGTAGTTCTATCGTGACGGGTGGCCTCAATGAGCAGTTCTTC. This sequence encodes CASSSIVTGGLNEQFF.

This chain uses TRBV7-3 with TRBJ2-1; 7 bases agree with TRBD2. CDR1 is SGHTA, CDR2 FQGTGA, per germline. The CDR3 has 14 amino acids. With V trimmed by 2 bases and J by 6 bases, 4 bases remained unmatched. CDR3 nucleotides: TGTGCCAGCAGCTTATGGGGCGGGAGCAATGAGCAGTTCTTC. This encodes CASSLWGGSNEQFF. Drawing the rest from reference TRBV7-3 and TRBJ2-1, the complete variable domain is GAGVSQTPSNKVTEKGKYVELRCDPISGHTALYWYRQSLGQGPEFLIYFQGTGAADDSGLPNDRFFAVRPEGSVSTLKIQRTERGDSAVYLCASSLWGGSNEQFFGPGTRLTVL.

The chain is built from TRBV15 and TRBJ2-7; weak D call: TRBD2 (7 bases). Deletions cut 2 bases from V and 6 bases from J, with 20 bases between. CDR3 size: 16 residues. CDR1 is LNHNV, CDR2 YYDKDF, per germline (reference sequence). CDR3 bases: TGTGCCACCAGCAGAAGCGCGATAGGCGGGGGCGGCGAGCAGTACTTC. Its protein product is CATSRSAIGGGGEQYF.

The rearrangement links TRBV13 to TRBJ1-1; D remains ambiguous. Germline CDR1 reads PRHDT; CDR2 reads FYEKMQ (reference sequence). V was cut by 3 bases and J by 5 bases, with 22 bases left in between. This CDR3 spans 17 amino acids. CDR3 protein: CASSFGVSGGPGTEAFF. The CDR3, as DNA: TGTGCCAGCAGCTTTGGCGTTTCTGGAGGGCCGGGGACTGAAGCTTTCTTT.

V usage is TRBV5-1 and J usage is TRBJ1-5, with D maybe TRBD1 (6 bases). CDR3 length: 15 amino acids. Trimming cost V 4 bases and J 7 bases, with 18 bases left between them. Germline V lookup: CDR1 SGHRS, CDR2 YFSETQ. The CDR3, as DNA: TGCGCCAGCAGCCCATTGGGGGGGGCTGGACAGCCCCAGCATTTT. It encodes CASSPLGGAGQPQHF.

This clone was recorded many times. This chain connects TRBV3-1 (or the pseudogene TRBV3-2) to TRBJ1-2; 7 positions agree with TRBD1. With 1 base clipped from V and 7 bases from J, the junction kept 6 bases outside the gene matches. The germline gives CDR1 LGHDT, CDR2 YNNKEL (reference sequence). The CDR3 is 14 residues long. The CDR3 DNA follows: TGTGCCAGCAGCCAAGGGCTACAGGGGCCTGGCTACACCTTC. Protein sequence: CASSQGLQGPGYTF.

The chain has TRBV10-1 and TRBJ2-1; the match to TRBD2 covers 8 bases. The CDR3 is 14 amino acids. Germline trimming cut 8 bases from V and 6 bases from J; bases unmatched to any gene: 9. Looked up from germline, CDR1 is WNHNN and CDR2 is SYGVQD (reference sequence). CDR3 amino acids: CASGREGRINEQFF. DNA for the CDR3: TGCGCCAGCGGACGGGAGGGCAGGATCAATGAGCAGTTCTTC.

The chain links TRBV5-4 to TRBJ2-1; 13 bases fit TRBD2. The germline gives CDR1 SGHNT, CDR2 YYREEE (reference sequence). The V and J ends lost 1 base and 8 bases, in that order; junction bases with no gene match: 3. The length of the CDR3 is 15 residues. Written as DNA, the CDR3 is TGTGCCAGCAGCTTGTGGACTAGCGGGAGAGATGAGCAGTTCTTC. Encoded protein: CASSLWTSGRDEQFF.

The rearrangement links TRBV28 to TRBJ2-1; 9 nucleotides match TRBD2. Germline-derived CDR1 and CDR2 are MDHEN and SYDVKM. CDR3 length equals 13 residues. The ends lost 8 bases at V and 9 bases at J; junction bases unmatched: 8. CDR3 sequence (DNA): TGTGCCAGCGCCTGGACTAGCGTCACTGAGCAGTTCTTC. It specifies CASAWTSVTEQFF.

This rearrangement joins TRBV7-5 to TRBJ1-2; the table's D call TRBD1 went unverified against the DNA. TRBV7-5 corresponds to a pseudogene. This CDR3 comprises 16 residues. The CDR3 loop reads CVRSPRGTEGNYGYTF. The CDR3 DNA is TGTGTCAGAAGCCCCCGCGGGACAGAAGGTAACTATGGCTACACCTTC.

Points on this clone: One end of the junction varies from germline; a read error may be responsible. This chain links TRBV7-2 with TRBJ2-5; 9 bases fit TRBD2. Germline CDR1 is SGHTA and CDR2 is FQGNSA. The CDR3 consists of 15 residues. This chain's CDR3 is CASSPWLAGQGTQYF. Here the CDR3 DNA reads TGTGCCAGCAGCCCCTGGCTAGCGGGGCAAGGGACCCAGTACTTC.

This chain links TRBV11-2 with TRBJ2-7; possible D gene TRBD1, 6 bases. This CDR3 has 15 amino acids. Trimming removed 5 bases from V and 3 bases from J, with 17 bases in between. Germline CDR1 is SGHAT and CDR2 is FQNNGV. The CDR3 DNA reads as TGTGCCAGCAGCGCTACCCACCGGGACAACTACGAGCAGTACTTC. It yields the protein CASSATHRDNYEQYF.

The chain is built from TRBV19 and TRBJ2-4, with 7 bases matching TRBD2. The V gene end was trimmed by 5 bases and the J gene end by 8 bases; junction bases not matched to a gene: 12. Germline V lookup: CDR1 LNHDA, CDR2 SQIVND (reference sequence). The CDR3 sequence is 15 residues long. In DNA form, the CDR3 reads TGTGCCAGTAGTGACTCTACTAGCGCGACTGACATTCAGTACTTC. This codes for CASSDSTSATDIQYF.